Presented here are 22 T cell receptor beta chains from one specimen sequenced in a study of early T cells in non-severe SARS-CoV-2 infection. A single record per CDR3 protein comes from TCRdb applying MiXCR to the 5' RACE reads. The sample carries roughly 28,000 distinct CDR3 sequences, roughly 6% recorded once. Sequencing input: whole blood. These receptors all stem from an adult who was a healthcare worker with PCR-confirmed SARS-CoV-2 infection or an uninfected control (not recorded which).

The CDR3 here is CSVEEGGPTSWKTQYF. The CDR3 nucleotides read TGCAGCGTTGAAGAGGGGGGACCAACATCATGGAAGACCCAGTACTTC. The chain couples TRBV29-1 to TRBJ2-5; D is perhaps TRBD2 (6 bases). The CDR3 loop spans 16 amino acids. Germline V gene lookup returns CDR1 SQVTM and CDR2 ANQGSEA. V was trimmed by 0 bases and J by 6 bases, leaving 20 bases between them.

This clonotype appeared a few times. The rearrangement uses TRBV10-3 and TRBJ2-2; D may be TRBD1 or TRBD2 (6 bases each). The CDR3 runs 12 residues. The germline V gene has CDR1 ENHRY and CDR2 SYGVKD. V lost 8 bases to trimming and J lost 6 bases, with 10 bases between them. The CDR3, as DNA: TGTGCCATCGGAGGGGGTCCCGGGGAGCTGTTTTTT. This translates into CAIGGGPGELFF.

This clonotype was seen repeatedly, ten times or more. The V call is TRBV7-9, the J call TRBJ2-5; 7 positions agree with TRBD2. The germline V gene encodes CDR1 SEHNR and CDR2 FQNEAQ (reference sequence). V was clipped by 5 bases and J by 2 bases; unmatched bases: 8. The CDR3 totals 15 residues. DNA for the CDR3: TGTGCCAGCAGCCCTCTTACTAGCGATCAAGAGACCCAGTACTTC. Its translation is CASSPLTSDQETQYF.

This clonotype occurred many times. The gene calls are TRBV7-6 and TRBJ2-2; a weak D match, TRBD2 (6 bases). This CDR3 has 15 residues. The V gene's germline CDR1 is SGHVS and CDR2 FNYEAQ. Trimming pared 2 bases from V and 5 bases from J, leaving 12 bases between. The CDR3 nucleotides read TGTGCCAGCAGCTTAAGACCGGGGGAAACCGGGGAGCTGTTTTTT. This translates into CASSLRPGETGELFF.

This clonotype has ten or more counts. DNA for the CDR3: TGCAGCGCCGCGGAAGGCGCCCCCGGGGAGCTGTTTTTT. Translating gives CSAAEGAPGELFF. This chain joins TRBV29-1 and TRBJ2-2, with D hard to call. Germline values: CDR1 SQVTM, CDR2 ANQGSEA. The CDR3 has 13 residues. Trimming took off 7 bases at V and 6 bases at J, with 15 bases between the two ends.

Of note for this clonotype: Here the CDR3 omits its conserved ending phenylalanine or tryptophan, so a read error is the likely source. The chain links TRBV7-6 to TRBJ2-1; D remains ambiguous. Germline V gives CDR1 SGHVS, CDR2 FNYEAQ. Trimming pared 0 bases from V and 0 bases from J, leaving 3 bases between. This CDR3 contains 14 residues. Here the CDR3 reads CASSLAGSYNEQFL. CDR3 bases: TGTGCCAGCAGCTTAGCGGGCTCCTACAATGAGCAGTTCCTC.

This clonotype was detected ten times or more. V is TRBV18 and J is TRBJ2-1, with D hard to call. Trimming removed 4 bases at V and 0 bases at J, with 7 bases between. Germline V gene data show CDR1 as KGHSH and CDR2 as LQKENI. The CDR3 sequence is 14 residues long. CDR3 in DNA: TGTGCCAGCTCACGCATACTCTCCTACAATGAGCAGTTCTTC. Its translation is CASSRILSYNEQFF.

This clonotype was seen many times. This chain joins TRBV7-2 and TRBJ2-1; unclear D gene. CDR3 length: 11 amino acids. Trimming left V 7 bases short and J 6 bases short, with 7 bases between. In germline, CDR1 is SGHTA, CDR2 FQGNSA. The chain's CDR3 is CASTWFNEQFF. In nucleotides, the CDR3 is TGTGCCAGCACATGGTTCAATGAGCAGTTCTTC.

Relative to its sample, this clonotype is medium-sized (0.01 to 0.1%). This rearrangement joins TRBV10-3 to TRBJ2-5; D is possibly TRBD2 (6 bases). The V gene lost 5 bases and the J gene lost 0 bases, with 10 bases spanning the gap. Germline V gene data show CDR1 as ENHRY and CDR2 as SYGVKD. This CDR3 comprises 14 residues. The DNA for the CDR3 is TGTGCCATCAGTCCGTGGGGGGACCAAGAGACCCAGTACTTC. This codes for CAISPWGDQETQYF.

This clonotype occurred many times. CDR3 in DNA: TGTGCCAGCAGTTCTATAGGATTTAACTATGGCTACACCTTC. Protein product: CASSSIGFNYGYTF. The rearrangement uses TRBV28 and TRBJ1-2; D unclear. CDR1 is MDHEN and CDR2 is SYDVKM in the germline V gene. Trimming cost V 4 bases and J 1 base, with 10 bases left between them. The CDR3 covers 14 residues.

This clonotype was counted a few times. V and J are TRBV5-6 and TRBJ2-3; no firm D call. Germline V gene data show CDR1 as SGHDT and CDR2 as YYEEEE. Trimming took 4 bases from V and 9 from J, leaving 15 bases between them. The CDR3 contains 13 residues. The CDR3 loop is CASSREKVDTQYF. The DNA of the CDR3 is TGTGCCAGCAGCCGAGAAAAGGTTGACACGCAGTATTTT.

This clonotype has ten or more counts. CDR3 sequence (DNA): TGTGCCAGCAGCTCGACAGGGAACACCGGGGAGCTGTTTTTT. This gives the protein CASSSTGNTGELFF. The V and J genes are TRBV7-9 and TRBJ2-2; perhaps TRBD1 as D (6 bases). Germline CDR1 SEHNR, CDR2 FQNEAQ (reference sequence). V lost 4 bases and J 1 base, leaving 7 bases between the germline ends. The CDR3 extends over 14 amino acids. The complete variable domain, with remaining parts taken from reference TRBV7-9 and TRBJ2-2, reads DTGVSQNPRHKITKRGQNVTFRCDPISEHNRLYWYRQTLGQGPEFLTYFQNEAQLEKSRLLSDRFSAERPKGSFSTLEIQRTEQGDSAMYLCASSSTGNTGELFFGEGSRLTVL.

Concerning this clonotype: This may stem from a read error, because a much larger clone lies one nucleotide away. The chain joins TRBV12-3 or TRBV12-4 to TRBJ2-2, with D unresolved. The CDR3 extends over 12 amino acids. Deletions cut 10 bases from V and 5 bases from J, with 11 bases between. CDR3 nucleotides: TGTGCCATCCTGGTATGGACCGGGGAGCTGTTTTTT. Translating gives CAILVWTGELFF.

In its sample, this clonotype was seen many times. V gene TRBV12-3 or TRBV12-4 combines with J gene TRBJ2-1; D is unclear. The V end lost 8 bases, the J end lost 7 bases, and 9 bases lay between the germline ends. The CDR3 length is 11 residues. The CDR3 loop reads CASRSLNEQFF. The CDR3 DNA is TGTGCCAGCCGGTCGCTAAATGAGCAGTTCTTC.

This clonotype was detected only a few times. J is TRBJ1-2 and V is TRBV14; weak D call: TRBD1 (5 bases). Trimming pared 1 base from V and 8 bases from J, leaving 14 bases between. CDR1 is SGHDN, CDR2 FVKESK, per germline. This CDR3 is 14 amino acids long. CDR3 sequence: CASSQAGMGQGYTF. The CDR3 DNA reads as TGTGCCAGCAGCCAAGCGGGGATGGGGCAGGGCTACACCTTC.

This clonotype was observed many times. CDR3 amino acids: CASSSPGAREKLFF. CDR3 DNA: TGTGCCAGCAGCTCCCCCGGAGCGAGAGAAAAACTGTTTTTT. The gene calls are TRBV11-2 and TRBJ1-4; D remains ambiguous. The CDR3 is 14 residues long. V lost 4 bases, J lost 8 bases, and 14 bases lay in between. Germline V lookup: CDR1 SGHAT, CDR2 FQNNGV.

Relative to its sample, this clonotype is medium-sized. The chain links TRBV7-3 to TRBJ2-3, with unresolved D. This CDR3 spans 17 amino acids. Germline assignment: CDR1 SGHTA and CDR2 FQGTGA. V shed 5 bases and J shed 0 bases, with 18 bases lying between them. The CDR3 loop reads CASSQGPLATSTDTQYF. The DNA for the CDR3 is TGTGCCAGCAGCCAAGGGCCCTTAGCAACGAGCACAGATACGCAGTATTTT. The full variable domain, its missing parts supplied by reference TRBV7-3 and TRBJ2-3, is GAGVSQTPSNKVTEKGKYVELRCDPISGHTALYWYRQSLGQGPEFLIYFQGTGAADDSGLPNDRFFAVRPEGSVSTLKIQRTERGDSAVYLCASSQGPLATSTDTQYFGPGTRLTVL.

On this clonotype itself: A read error may produce the germline difference seen at one junction end. The gene calls are TRBV6-2 or TRBV6-3 and TRBJ1-1, with 7 bases lining up with TRBD1. CDR1 is MNHEY and CDR2 is SVGEGT in the germline V gene. The CDR3 has 14 residues. In nucleotides, the CDR3 is TGTACCAGCAGTTGGGGACAGATGAACACTGAAGCTTTCTTT. Protein: CTSSWGQMNTEAFF.

This clonotype has a count of ten or more. The chain uses TRBV6-5 and TRBJ2-7; D is possibly TRBD1 or TRBD2 (5 bases each). The CDR3 is 14 residues long. Germline lookup yields CDR1 MNHEY and CDR2 SVGAGI. V lost 5 bases, J lost 2 bases, and 13 bases lay in between. In DNA, the CDR3 is TGTGCCAGCAGTGAAGGGACGGCAGCCTACGAGCAGTACTTC. This codes for CASSEGTAAYEQYF.

There are many counts of this clonotype. In DNA form, the CDR3 reads TGTGCCAGCAGGTATAAAGGTACTAGGGTGGATACGCAGTATTTT. It specifies CASRYKGTRVDTQYF. The chain carries TRBV12-3 or TRBV12-4 and TRBJ2-3, with D possibly being TRBD2 (5 bases). The CDR3 is 15 residues long. The V end was cut by 6 bases, the J end by 6 bases, with 19 bases between.

This clonotype was seen at least ten times. The rearrangement uses TRBV3-1 and TRBJ2-5, with 10 bases that match TRBD2. The CDR3 runs 17 residues. Trimming took 0 bases from V and 4 from J; bases not matched to a gene: 8. CDR1 and CDR2 from the germline V gene are LGHDT and YNNKEL (reference sequence). CDR3 in DNA: TGTGCCAGCAGCCAAGAGGAGGCTAGCGGGAGTAGAGAGACCCAGTACTTC. Its translation is CASSQEEASGSRETQYF.

The table lists this clonotype with many counts. This chain links TRBV12-3 or TRBV12-4 with TRBJ1-2; D remains unclear. The CDR3 extends over 13 amino acids. Trimming took off 5 bases at V and 4 bases at J, with 11 bases between the two ends. The CDR3 is CASSPPRTYGYTF. The CDR3 bases are TGTGCCAGCAGTCCTCCACGGACCTATGGCTACACCTTC.